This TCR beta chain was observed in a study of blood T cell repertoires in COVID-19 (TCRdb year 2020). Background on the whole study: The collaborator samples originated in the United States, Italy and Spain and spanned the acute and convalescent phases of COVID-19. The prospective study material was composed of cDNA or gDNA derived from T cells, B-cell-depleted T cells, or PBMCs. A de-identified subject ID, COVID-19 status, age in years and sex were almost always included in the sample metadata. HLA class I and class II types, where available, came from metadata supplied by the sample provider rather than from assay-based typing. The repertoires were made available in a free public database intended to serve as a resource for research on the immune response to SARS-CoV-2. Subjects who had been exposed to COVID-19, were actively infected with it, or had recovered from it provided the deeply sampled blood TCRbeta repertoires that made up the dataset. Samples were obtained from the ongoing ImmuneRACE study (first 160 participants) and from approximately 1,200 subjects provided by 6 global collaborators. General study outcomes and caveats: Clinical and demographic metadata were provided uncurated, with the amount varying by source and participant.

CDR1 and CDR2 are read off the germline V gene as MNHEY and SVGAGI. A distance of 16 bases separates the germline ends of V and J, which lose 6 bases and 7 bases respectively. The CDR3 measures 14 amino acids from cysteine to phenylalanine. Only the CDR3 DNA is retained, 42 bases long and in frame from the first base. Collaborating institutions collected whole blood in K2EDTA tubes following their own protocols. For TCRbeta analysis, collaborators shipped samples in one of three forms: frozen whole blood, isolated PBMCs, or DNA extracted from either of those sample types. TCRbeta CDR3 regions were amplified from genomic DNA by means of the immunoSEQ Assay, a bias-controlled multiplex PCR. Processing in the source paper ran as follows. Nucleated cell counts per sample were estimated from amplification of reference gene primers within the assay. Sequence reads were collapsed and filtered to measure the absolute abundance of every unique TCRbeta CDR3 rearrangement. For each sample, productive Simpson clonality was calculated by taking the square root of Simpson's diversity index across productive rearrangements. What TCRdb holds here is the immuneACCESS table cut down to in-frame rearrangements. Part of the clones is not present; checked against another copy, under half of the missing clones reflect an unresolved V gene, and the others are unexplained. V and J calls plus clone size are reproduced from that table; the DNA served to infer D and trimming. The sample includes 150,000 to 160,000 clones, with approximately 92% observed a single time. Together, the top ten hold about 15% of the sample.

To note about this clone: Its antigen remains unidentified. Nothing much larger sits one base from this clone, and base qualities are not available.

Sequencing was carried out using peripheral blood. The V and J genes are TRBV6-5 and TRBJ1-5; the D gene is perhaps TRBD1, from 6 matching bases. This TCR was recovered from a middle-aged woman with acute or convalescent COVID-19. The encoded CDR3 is CASSLTGAKQPQHF. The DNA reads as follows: TGTGCCAGCAGCCTGACAGGCGCGAAGCAGCCCCAGCATTTT.